This entry lists 29 T cell receptor beta chains sequenced from one sample in a study of shared T cell receptors in the human thymus. Measured with immunoSEQ multiplex PCR; TCRdb has only the in-frame clones, and not every one. The top ten hold about 0.0098% of the sample, which has 600,000 to 900,000 clones, over 75% seen once. In addition, the sample was reused for a study of human thymus T cells.

Specimen: thymocytes. Receptors were obtained from a girl under three years old with a congenital heart defect.

The chain combines TRBV6-5 with TRBJ1-6; TRBD1 matches 7 bases. Trimming took 6 bases from V and 8 from J; bases not matched to a gene: 7. Germline loops: CDR1 MNHEY, CDR2 SVGAGI. The CDR3 length is 14 residues. CDR3 coding DNA: TGTGCCAGCAGCCGACAGGGCCGACATTCACCCCTCCACTTT. Its translation is CASSRQGRHSPLHF.

The chain combines TRBV5-5 with TRBJ2-7; 9 bases line up with TRBD1. The ends lost 3 bases at V and 12 bases at J; junction bases unmatched: 7. CDR3 length: 12 residues. The germline gives CDR1 SGHKS, CDR2 YYEKEE (reference sequence). CDR3: CASSYPGQGPYF. The CDR3 region has the DNA TGTGCCAGCAGCTATCCGGGACAGGGACCGTACTTC.

V usage is TRBV29-1 and J usage is TRBJ2-1; 14 nucleotides align to TRBD2. Germline V lookup: CDR1 SQVTM, CDR2 ANQGSEA. V lost 7 bases to trimming and J lost 9 bases; unmatched junction nucleotides: 8. The CDR3 has 14 residues. The CDR3 sequence is CSAETSGGASEQFF. In DNA, the CDR3 is TGCAGCGCTGAGACTAGCGGGGGGGCCAGTGAGCAGTTCTTC.

The rearrangement links TRBV14 to TRBJ1-6; tentatively, D is TRBD1 (6 bases). This CDR3 is built from 17 residues. Looked up from germline, CDR1 is SGHDN and CDR2 is FVKESK. The V gene lost 1 base and the J gene lost 8 bases, with 18 bases spanning the gap. CDR3 in amino acids: CASSQGESRGRYSPLHF. CDR3 nucleotide sequence: TGTGCCAGCAGCCAAGGAGAGTCCAGGGGTCGGTATTCACCCCTCCACTTT. Variable domain in full (rest from reference TRBV14 and TRBJ1-6): EAGVTQFPSHSVIEKGQTVTLRCDPISGHDNLYWYRRVMGKEIKFLLHFVKESKQDESGMPNNRFLAERTGGTYSTLKVQPAELEDSGVYFCASSQGESRGRYSPLHFGNGTRLTVT.

This clone was counted a few times. Written as DNA, the CDR3 is TGTGCCAGCAGTTCCGCGAGGCTTGACCCCCGGGAGCTGTTTTTT. Protein: CASSSARLDPRELFF. The V call is TRBV28, the J call TRBJ2-2; no reliable D call. The CDR3 consists of 15 residues. V was shortened by 4 bases and J by 9 bases, with 18 bases between the two germline ends. CDR1 is MDHEN, CDR2 SYDVKM, per germline.

This chain links TRBV25-1 with TRBJ1-3; D not certain. CDR1 and CDR2 (germline): MGHDK, SYGVNS. V gave up 3 bases and J gave up 0 bases, with 3 bases separating them. CDR3 size: 13 residues. This chain's CDR3 is CASSEYSGNTIYF. The CDR3 DNA is TGTGCCAGCAGTGAGTACTCTGGAAACACCATATATTTT.

The chain recombines TRBV6-4 with TRBJ1-1, with 9 bases fitting TRBD1. Germline-derived CDR1 and CDR2 are MRHNA and SNTAGT. The CDR3 spans 13 residues. V shed 4 bases and J 4 bases; nucleotides not matched to a gene: 1. CDR3 loop: CASSAGQGTEAFF. In nucleotides, the CDR3 is TGTGCCAGCAGTGCGGGACAGGGCACTGAAGCTTTCTTT.

V usage is TRBV6-6 and J usage is TRBJ1-5; D remains ambiguous. The CDR3 is 12 amino acids. V was shortened by 5 bases and J by 0 bases, with 2 bases between the two germline ends. In germline, CDR1 is MNHNY, CDR2 SVGAGI (reference sequence). CDR3 sequence: CASSHSNQPQHF. In nucleotides, the CDR3 is TGTGCCAGCAGTCATAGCAATCAGCCCCAGCATTTT.

The chain uses TRBV27 and TRBJ2-5, with a possible D match to TRBD2 (5 bases). The CDR3 is made up of 14 amino acids. V was trimmed by 5 bases and J by 5 bases, leaving 15 bases between them. Germline V gene lookup returns CDR1 MNHEY and CDR2 SMNVEV (reference sequence). The CDR3 DNA is TGTGCCAGCAGTAGAGAATGGAGAGGGGAGACCCAGTACTTC. Translated, it gives CASSREWRGETQYF.

This clone showed up just once. V is TRBV4-1 and J is TRBJ1-2, with 8 positions matching TRBD1. After removal of 1 base from V and 7 bases from J, the junction contained 17 bases not matched to a gene. The germline V gene encodes CDR1 MGHRA and CDR2 YSYEKL. The length of the CDR3 is 18 residues. The CDR3 loop is CASSQGRGHLPGVSGYTF. DNA for the CDR3: TGCGCCAGCAGCCAAGGCAGGGGGCATCTCCCCGGGGTGAGTGGCTACACCTTC.

V is TRBV5-6 and J is TRBJ2-1, with D possibly matching TRBD2 (6 bases). Trimming shortened V by 4 bases and J by 4 bases, and 18 bases separated the two germline ends. Germline assignment: CDR1 SGHDT and CDR2 YYEEEE. CDR3 size: 16 residues. This CDR3 is CASSPTSGSLYNEQFF. CDR3 nucleotides: TGTGCCAGCAGCCCGACGAGCGGGTCCCTATACAATGAGCAGTTCTTC.

The CDR3 region has the DNA TGTGCCAGCAGCTCCCCCGGGGAGACCCAGTACTTC. The encoded protein is CASSSPGETQYF. The chain combines TRBV5-6 with TRBJ2-5; no reliable D call. In germline, CDR1 is SGHDT, CDR2 YYEEEE. The germline V and J ends were trimmed by 3 bases and 5 bases, with 8 bases remaining between them. The CDR3 consists of 12 residues. Full variable domain (rest looked up from reference TRBV5-6 and TRBJ2-5): DAGVTQSPTHLIKTRGQQVTLRCSPKSGHDTVSWYQQALGQGPQFIFQYYEEEERQRGNFPDRFSGHQFPNYSSELNVNALLLGDSALYLCASSSPGETQYFGPGTRLLVL.

The chain has TRBV30 and TRBJ2-3; no clear D gene. Germline CDR1 and CDR2: GTSNPN and SVGIG (reference sequence). With 4 bases removed from V and 6 bases from J, the gap between germline ends came to 17 bases. The CDR3 length is 14 residues. The CDR3 here is CAWNFVGDRDTQYF. For the CDR3, the DNA is TGTGCCTGGAACTTTGTCGGAGATAGGGATACGCAGTATTTT. The full variable domain, with the rest looked up from reference TRBV30 and TRBJ2-3, is SQTIHQWPATLVQPVGSPLSLECTVEGTSNPNLYWYRQAAGRGLQLLFYSVGIGQISSEVPQNLSASRPQDRQFILSSKKLLLSDSGFYLCAWNFVGDRDTQYFGPGTRLTVL.

The chain uses TRBV19 and TRBJ1-5; 9 bases match TRBD1. The V gene end was trimmed by 3 bases and the J gene end by 6 bases; junction bases not matched to a gene: 3. This CDR3 has 14 amino acids. Germline CDR1 LNHDA, CDR2 SQIVND (reference sequence). The CDR3 nucleotides are TGTGCCAGTAGTATTTGGACAGGGGTTCAGCCCCAGCATTTT. Its translation is CASSIWTGVQPQHF. Variable domain in full (rest from reference TRBV19 and TRBJ1-5): DGGITQSPKYLFRKEGQNVTLSCEQNLNHDAMYWYRQDPGQGLRLIYYSQIVNDFQKGDIAEGYSVSREKKESFPLTVTSAQKNPTAFYLCASSIWTGVQPQHFGDGTRLSIL.

V and J are TRBV14 and TRBJ2-1; D remains ambiguous. Germline CDR1 and CDR2: SGHDN and FVKESK. Trimming shortened V by 1 base and J by 9 bases, and 16 bases separated the two germline ends. CDR3 length: 15 amino acids. The DNA for the CDR3 is TGTGCCAGCAGCCAAGCCAACAGAGTGGTGGTTGAGCAGTTCTTC. It yields the protein CASSQANRVVVEQFF.

The chain couples TRBV4-2 to TRBJ2-7; weak D call: TRBD1 (6 bases). V dropped 1 base and J dropped 3 bases, with 16 bases sitting between them. CDR3 length: 16 residues. Germline CDR1 is LGHNA and CDR2 is YNFKEQ. The CDR3 DNA follows: TGTGCCAGCAGCCAAGGGGGACACCGAGCCCTCTACGAGCAGTACTTC. Amino acids: CASSQGGHRALYEQYF.

The chain joins TRBV5-8 to TRBJ1-3; 7 bases are a match to TRBD1. This CDR3 spans 17 amino acids. Trimming at V came to 3 bases and at J to 8 bases, leaving 17 bases not matched to a gene. Germline loops: CDR1 SGHTS, CDR2 YDEGEE. This chain's CDR3 is CASSSISDRLDLDTIYF. CDR3 sequence (DNA): TGTGCCAGCAGCTCAATCTCGGACAGGCTGGACCTGGACACCATATATTTT.

V gene TRBV11-2 combines with J gene TRBJ2-1; 9 bases map to TRBD2. Germline V gene sequence: CDR1 SGHAT, CDR2 FQNNGV. This CDR3 comprises 16 residues. After removal of 3 bases from V and 2 bases from J, the junction contained 5 bases not matched to a gene. CDR3 sequence (DNA): TGTGCCAGCAGCTTGGACCTAGCGGGGACCTACAATGAGCAGTTCTTC. It yields the protein CASSLDLAGTYNEQFF. Combining the CDR3 with reference TRBV11-2 and TRBJ2-1 gives the whole variable domain EAGVAQSPRYKIIEKRQSVAFWCNPISGHATLYWYQQILGQGPKLLIQFQNNGVVDDSQLPKDRFSAERLKGVDSTLKIQPAKLEDSAVYLCASSLDLAGTYNEQFFGPGTRLTVL.

This clone appeared once. V is TRBV6-1 and J is TRBJ1-2, with D uncertain. CDR3 size: 13 residues. V shed 11 bases and J shed 4 bases, with 17 bases lying between them. Per germline, CDR1 MNHNS and CDR2 SASEGT. The CDR3 region has the DNA TGTGCCGAGGGCGCTGCTCTAGGCTATGGCTACACCTTC. Its translation is CAEGAALGYGYTF.

The chain employs TRBV2 and TRBJ2-7; a weak D match, TRBD1 (5 bases). Germline V gives CDR1 SNHLY, CDR2 FYNNEI. The ends were cut back, 6 bases at V and 5 bases at J, with 17 bases in the middle. This CDR3 is built from 14 residues. The CDR3 nucleotides read TGTGCCAGCAGGTGTCCAGGGTTAATCGACGAGCAGTACTTC. This encodes CASRCPGLIDEQYF.

The chain employs TRBV11-2 and TRBJ2-7; 10 bases are shared with TRBD2. The CDR3 is 17 residues long. The V gene end was trimmed by 4 bases and the J gene end by 0 bases; junction bases not matched to a gene: 9. Germline CDR1 is SGHAT and CDR2 is FQNNGV. The CDR3, as DNA: TGTGCCAGCAGCTCGAACATAGCGGGGGGTAGCTCCTACGAGCAGTACTTC. It encodes CASSSNIAGGSSYEQYF.

The chain joins TRBV15 to TRBJ2-6; the D gene is possibly TRBD1 (6 bases). Trimming removed 8 bases from V and 0 bases from J, with 32 bases in between. Germline CDR1 is LNHNV and CDR2 is YYDKDF (reference sequence). CDR3 size: 22 residues. The CDR3 DNA follows: TGTGCCACCTATCCCAGTCCCACAGGGCATCAACCGGAGACCTCTGGGGCCAACGTCCTGACTTTC. Translation: CATYPSPTGHQPETSGANVLTF.

This clone was seen once. The chain employs TRBV6-9 and TRBJ1-1, with a possible D match to TRBD1 (6 bases). This CDR3 has 17 amino acids. V dropped 5 bases and J dropped 3 bases, with 22 bases sitting between them. Per the germline V gene, CDR1 is MNHGY and CDR2 is SVAAGI. This CDR3 reads CASSESMGHSVDTEAFF. The CDR3 DNA reads TGTGCCAGCAGTGAGTCCATGGGACACTCTGTCGACACTGAAGCTTTCTTT.

V usage is TRBV5-4 and J usage is TRBJ1-2, with D tentatively TRBD1 (5 bases). Trimming pared 0 bases from V and 8 bases from J, leaving 14 bases between. This CDR3 comprises 14 residues. The germline CDR1 and CDR2 sequences are SGHNT and YYREEE (reference sequence). This chain's CDR3 is CASSLESGIDGYTF. In DNA, the CDR3 is TGTGCCAGCAGCTTGGAGTCAGGGATCGACGGCTACACCTTC.

CDR3 nucleotides: TGTGCAAGTCGCAAACAGGGGAGAATCTACGAGCAGTACTTC. The encoded protein is CASRKQGRIYEQYF. V is TRBV12-2 and J is TRBJ2-7; the table's D call of TRBD1 was not tested on the DNA. TRBV12-2 is a pseudogene locus. The CDR3 totals 14 residues.

This clone was counted only a few times. The chain couples TRBV5-4 to TRBJ2-2; TRBD1 aligns across 10 bases. Germline values: CDR1 SGHNT, CDR2 YYREEE (reference sequence). The CDR3 runs 16 residues. Trimming cost V 4 bases and J 6 bases; bases outside gene matches: 9. CDR3 DNA: TGTGCCAGCAGCACGGACGGGACAGGGGTCGCCGGGGAGCTGTTTTTT. Its protein is CASSTDGTGVAGELFF.

The rearrangement joins TRBV29-1 to TRBJ2-1, with D possibly TRBD1 on 5 matching bases. Germline V gives CDR1 SQVTM, CDR2 ANQGSEA. The V end lost 6 bases, the J end lost 0 bases, and 15 bases lay between the germline ends. This CDR3 has 15 residues. This CDR3 reads CSVALGASSYNEQFF. The CDR3 DNA reads as TGCAGCGTCGCCCTAGGGGCCAGCTCCTACAATGAGCAGTTCTTC.

The chain links TRBV2 to TRBJ1-6; possible D gene TRBD1, 5 bases. CDR3 length: 17 amino acids. Germline CDR1 SNHLY, CDR2 FYNNEI. Trimming took 6 bases from V and 8 from J, leaving 23 bases between them. CDR3 nucleotide sequence: TGTGCCAGCAGCGACACCTACGGGGGGGGTCTATATTCACCCCTCCACTTT. This gives the protein CASSDTYGGGLYSPLHF.

The chain is built from TRBV9 and TRBJ2-3, with D tentatively TRBD2 (7 bases). The V end was cut by 4 bases, the J end by 5 bases, with 20 bases between. The V gene's germline CDR1 is SGDLS and CDR2 YYNGEE. This CDR3 comprises 16 residues. CDR3 region: CASSRRGRGVGDTQYF. DNA for the CDR3: TGTGCCAGCAGCCGGCGGGGGCGAGGGGTGGGAGATACGCAGTATTTT.